The rows below give T cell receptor beta chains drawn from one sample of a study of T cell repertoires in cytomegalovirus infection. TCRdb re-analysed the reads in MiXCR, keeping a single row per CDR3 protein. This table holds 160,000 or so distinct CDR3 sequences, roughly a sixth found once. Sample: CD8+ T cells from PBMCs. The receptor set was obtained from a human donor in good health (CMV status not recorded). Some clones in this sample may be carry-over from other donors' samples. The CDR3 runs from the conserved cysteine through the conserved F or W. The D gene is left open where the match is weak. Rows give clone size only sometimes, using once, few, many, or a class for an expanded clone.

CDR3 protein	CDR3 DNA	V gene	J gene	D gene	clone size
CSVHPGGVQETQYF	TGCAGCGTACACCCCGGGGGTGTCCAAGAGACCCAGTACTTC	TRBV29-1	TRBJ2-5	-	-
CASTTLLGQVSPLHF	TGTGCCAGCACTACGCTGCTAGGGCAGGTCTCACCCCTCCACTTT	TRBV28	TRBJ1-6	-	few
CASVQGGDNEQFF	TGTGCCAGCGTCCAGGGTGGTGACAATGAGCAGTTCTTC	TRBV6-2/TRBV6-3	TRBJ2-1	-	few
CASSKGTGGTGELFF	TGTGCCAGCAGCAAAGGGACAGGGGGCACCGGGGAGCTGTTTTTT	TRBV7-8	TRBJ2-2	TRBD1	-
CASSSPGRIYLRGYTF	TGTGCCAGCAGCTCGCCGGGACGGATATATTTGAGAGGCTACACCTTC	TRBV7-2	TRBJ1-2	-	-
CASSLDIAGSYNEQFF	TGTGCCAGCAGCTTAGATATAGCGGGATCCTACAATGAGCAGTTCTTC	TRBV7-8	TRBJ2-1	TRBD2	many
CASSLQLGLATEAFF	TGTGCCAGCAGCTTACAGTTAGGCTTGGCCACTGAAGCTTTCTTT	TRBV13	TRBJ1-1	-	-
CASSIERTGRRGYTF	TGTGCCAGTAGTATAGAAAGGACAGGTCGGCGAGGCTACACCTTC	TRBV19	TRBJ1-2	TRBD1	-
CASSSPATYNEQFF	TGTGCCAGCAGCTCCCCAGCGACTTACAATGAGCAGTTCTTC	TRBV13	TRBJ2-1	-	-
CASSVGGQTYEQYF	TGTGCCAGCAGCGTAGGAGGGCAAACCTACGAGCAGTACTTC	TRBV7-2	TRBJ2-7	-	many
CASSHDGRGLASSYNEQFF	TGCGCCAGCAGCCACGATGGCAGGGGTCTAGCCAGCTCCTACAATGAGCAGTTCTTC	TRBV4-1	TRBJ2-1	-	-
CASSAGRRGDEGYTF	TGTGCCAGCAGCGCAGGGAGAAGGGGGGACGAAGGCTACACCTTC	TRBV28	TRBJ1-2	-	-
CASGETVGRTGELFF	TGTGCCAGCGGAGAAACTGTAGGTCGGACCGGGGAGCTGTTTTTT	TRBV2	TRBJ2-2	-	few
CASSSSSGTGGSYEQYF	TGTGCCAGCAGTTCGTCCTCCGGGACAGGGGGCTCCTACGAGCAGTACTTC	TRBV12-3/TRBV12-4	TRBJ2-7	TRBD1	-
CASSTGVAGGRSYEQYF	TGTGCCAGCAGCACCGGGGTAGCGGGAGGCCGGTCCTACGAGCAGTACTTC	TRBV7-9	TRBJ2-7	TRBD2	-
CASSYRGSSYEQYF	TGTGCCAGCAGCTACAGGGGCAGCTCCTACGAGCAGTACTTC	TRBV7-8	TRBJ2-7	TRBD1	many
CASRSPGLGGRNTGELFF	TGTGCCAGCAGATCACCGGGACTAGGGGGCCGGAACACCGGGGAGCTGTTTTTT	TRBV12-3/TRBV12-4	TRBJ2-2	-	few
CASSLSISYNEQFF	TGCGCCAGCAGCTTGTCGATTTCCTACAATGAGCAGTTCTTC	TRBV5-1	TRBJ2-1	-	-
CASRGTGGYNEQFF	TGTGCCAGCAGGGGGACAGGGGGGTACAATGAGCAGTTCTTC	TRBV2	TRBJ2-1	TRBD1	once
CASSQPGTRDEQYF	TGTGCCAGCAGCCAGCCGGGAACAAGGGACGAGCAGTACTTC	TRBV7-2	TRBJ2-7	-	few
CASSLGSGENEQFF	TGTGCCAGCAGCTTAGGATCGGGGGAAAATGAGCAGTTCTTC	TRBV7-6	TRBJ2-1	-	-
CASSDLRLAIHEQYF	TGTGCCAGTAGTGACCTCCGACTAGCGATCCACGAGCAGTACTTC	TRBV19	TRBJ2-7	TRBD2	few
CASSAPSGRGYEQFF	TGTGCCAGCAGCGCCCCTAGCGGGAGGGGGTATGAGCAGTTCTTC	TRBV7-2	TRBJ2-1	TRBD2	-
CASSLVGTGANEQFF	TGTGCCAGCAGCTTAGTCGGGACAGGGGCAAATGAGCAGTTCTTC	TRBV7-8	TRBJ2-1	TRBD1	few
CASSLWSEATYEQYF	TGTGCCAGCAGTTTATGGTCGGAGGCCACCTACGAGCAGTACTTC	TRBV28	TRBJ2-7	-	-
CASRRDGREPKETQYF	TGTGCCAGCAGAAGGGACGGACGGGAACCTAAAGAGACCCAGTACTTC	TRBV12-3/TRBV12-4	TRBJ2-5	-	-
CASSYPGGYNEQFF	TGTGCCAGCAGTTACCCGGGAGGGTACAATGAGCAGTTCTTT	TRBV6-5	TRBJ2-1	TRBD2	-
CASSLAQRGTSGDYEQYF	TGTGCCAGCAGCTTAGCTCAACGAGGGACTAGCGGGGACTACGAGCAGTACTTC	TRBV7-9	TRBJ2-7	TRBD2	-
CASSFSEDEADTQYF	TGTGCCAGCAGCTTCTCCGAAGACGAGGCAGATACGCAGTATTTT	TRBV11-2	TRBJ2-3	-	few
CASSLSAWGDTEAFF	TGTGCCAGCAGCTTATCCGCCTGGGGAGACACTGAAGCTTTCTTT	TRBV7-2	TRBJ1-1	-	few
CASYRGLAYEQYF	TGTGCCAGTTACAGGGGGCTGGCCTACGAGCAGTACTTC	TRBV28	TRBJ2-7	TRBD1	few